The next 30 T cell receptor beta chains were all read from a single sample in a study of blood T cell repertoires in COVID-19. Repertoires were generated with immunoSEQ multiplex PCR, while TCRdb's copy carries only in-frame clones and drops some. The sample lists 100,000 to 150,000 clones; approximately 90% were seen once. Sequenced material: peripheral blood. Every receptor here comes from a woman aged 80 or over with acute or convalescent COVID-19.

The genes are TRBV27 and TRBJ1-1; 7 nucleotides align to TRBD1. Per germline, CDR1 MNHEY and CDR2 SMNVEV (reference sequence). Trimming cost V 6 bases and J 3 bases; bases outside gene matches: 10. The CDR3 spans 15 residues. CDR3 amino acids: CASRPRTGAYTEAFF. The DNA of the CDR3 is TGTGCCAGCAGACCACGGACAGGTGCATACACTGAAGCTTTCTTT.

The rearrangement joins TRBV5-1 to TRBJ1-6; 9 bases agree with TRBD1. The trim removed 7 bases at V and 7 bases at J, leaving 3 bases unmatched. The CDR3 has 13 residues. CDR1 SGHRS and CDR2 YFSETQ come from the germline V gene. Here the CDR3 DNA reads TGCGCCAGCGGGACAGGGAAAAATTCACCCCTCCACTTT. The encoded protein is CASGTGKNSPLHF.

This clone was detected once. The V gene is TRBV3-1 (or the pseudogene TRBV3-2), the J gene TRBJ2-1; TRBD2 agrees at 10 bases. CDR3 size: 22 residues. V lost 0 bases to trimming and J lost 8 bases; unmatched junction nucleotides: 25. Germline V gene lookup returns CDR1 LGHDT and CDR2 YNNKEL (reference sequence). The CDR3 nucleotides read TGTGCCAGCAGCCAAGACGATCTCCGGGCTAGCGGGGGACCCGTCTCTGAGGATGAGCAGTTCTTC. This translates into CASSQDDLRASGGPVSEDEQFF.

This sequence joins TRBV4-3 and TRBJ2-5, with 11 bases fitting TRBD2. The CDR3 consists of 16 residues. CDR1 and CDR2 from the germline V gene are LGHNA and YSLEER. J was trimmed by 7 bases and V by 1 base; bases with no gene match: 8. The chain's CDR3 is CASSQVLAGGLGTQYF. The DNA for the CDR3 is TGCGCCAGCAGCCAAGTGCTAGCGGGGGGCTTGGGGACCCAGTACTTC.

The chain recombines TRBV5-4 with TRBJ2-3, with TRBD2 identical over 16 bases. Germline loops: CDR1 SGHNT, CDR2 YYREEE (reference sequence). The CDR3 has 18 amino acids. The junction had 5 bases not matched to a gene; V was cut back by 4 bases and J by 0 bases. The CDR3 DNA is TGTGCCAGCAGCGGGACTAGCGGGGGGGCAATTAGCACAGATACGCAGTATTTT. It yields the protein CASSGTSGGAISTDTQYF.

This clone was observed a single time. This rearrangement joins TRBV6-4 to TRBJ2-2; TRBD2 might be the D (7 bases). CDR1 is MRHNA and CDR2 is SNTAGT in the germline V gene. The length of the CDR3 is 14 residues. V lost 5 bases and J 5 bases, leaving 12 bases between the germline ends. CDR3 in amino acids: CASSLEGGTGELFF. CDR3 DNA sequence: TGTGCCAGCAGTCTTGAGGGGGGGACCGGGGAGCTGTTTTTT.

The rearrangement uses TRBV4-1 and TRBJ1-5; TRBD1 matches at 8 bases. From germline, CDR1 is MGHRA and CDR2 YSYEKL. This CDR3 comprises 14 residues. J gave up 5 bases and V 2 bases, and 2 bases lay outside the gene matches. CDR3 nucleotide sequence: TGCGCCAGCAGCCAAACAGGGGGAGATCAGCCCCAGCATTTT. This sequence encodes CASSQTGGDQPQHF.

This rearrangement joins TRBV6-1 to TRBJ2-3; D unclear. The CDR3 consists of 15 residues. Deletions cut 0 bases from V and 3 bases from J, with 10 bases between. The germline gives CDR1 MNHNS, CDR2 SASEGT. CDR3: CASSEANGFTDTQYF. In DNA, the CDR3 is TGTGCCAGCAGTGAAGCAAACGGTTTTACAGATACGCAGTATTTT.

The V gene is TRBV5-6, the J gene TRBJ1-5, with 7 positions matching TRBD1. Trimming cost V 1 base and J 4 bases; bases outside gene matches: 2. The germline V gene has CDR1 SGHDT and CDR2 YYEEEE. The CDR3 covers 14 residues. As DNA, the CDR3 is TGTGCCAGCAGCTTGAGGGACAGAAATCAGCCCCAGCATTTT. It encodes CASSLRDRNQPQHF.

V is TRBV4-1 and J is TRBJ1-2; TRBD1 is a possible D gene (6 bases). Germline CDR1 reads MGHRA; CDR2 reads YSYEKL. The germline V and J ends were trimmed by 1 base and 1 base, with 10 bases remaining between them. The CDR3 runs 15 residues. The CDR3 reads CASSQADSYNYGYTF. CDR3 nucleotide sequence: TGCGCCAGCAGCCAAGCGGACAGCTATAACTATGGCTACACCTTC.

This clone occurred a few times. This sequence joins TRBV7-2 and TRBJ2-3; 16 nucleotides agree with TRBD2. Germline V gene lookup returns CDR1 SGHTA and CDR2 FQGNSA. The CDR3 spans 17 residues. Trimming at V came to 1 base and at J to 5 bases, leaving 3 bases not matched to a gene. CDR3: CASSLGGTSGGGDTQYF. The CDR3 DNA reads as TGTGCCAGCAGCTTAGGCGGGACTAGCGGGGGGGGAGATACGCAGTATTTT.

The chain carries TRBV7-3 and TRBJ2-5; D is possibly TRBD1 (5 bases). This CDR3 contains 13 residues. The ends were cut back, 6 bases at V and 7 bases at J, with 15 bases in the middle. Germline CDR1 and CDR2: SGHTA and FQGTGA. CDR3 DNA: TGTGCCAGCAGTTCACAGGCTTCTGGGACCCAGTACTTC. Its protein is CASSSQASGTQYF.

The CDR3, as DNA: TGTGCCATCAATCGACTGGGGGCCGACAATGAGCAGTTCTTC. Amino acids: CAINRLGADNEQFF. The rearrangement uses TRBV10-3 and TRBJ2-1; D is possibly TRBD1 (6 bases). CDR3 length: 14 amino acids. Germline V lookup: CDR1 ENHRY, CDR2 SYGVKD. V lost 7 bases and J lost 5, with 15 bases in between.

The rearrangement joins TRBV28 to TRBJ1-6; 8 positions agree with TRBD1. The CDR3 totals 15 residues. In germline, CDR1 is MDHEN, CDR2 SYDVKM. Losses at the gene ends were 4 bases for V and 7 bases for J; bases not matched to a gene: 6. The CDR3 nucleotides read TGTGCCAGCAGTTCGTGGACAGGGAGGAATTCACCCCTCCACTTT. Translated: CASSSWTGRNSPLHF.

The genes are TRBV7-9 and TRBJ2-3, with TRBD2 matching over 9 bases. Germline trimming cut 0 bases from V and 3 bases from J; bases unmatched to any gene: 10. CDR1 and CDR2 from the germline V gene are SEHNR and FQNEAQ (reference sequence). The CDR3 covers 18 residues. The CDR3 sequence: CASSLARGGGDVTDTQYF. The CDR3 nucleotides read TGTGCCAGCAGCTTAGCGCGGGGGGGCGGCGATGTAACAGATACGCAGTATTTT. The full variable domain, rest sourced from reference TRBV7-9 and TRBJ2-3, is DTGVSQNPRHKITKRGQNVTFRCDPISEHNRLYWYRQTLGQGPEFLTYFQNEAQLEKSRLLSDRFSAERPKGSFSTLEIQRTEQGDSAMYLCASSLARGGGDVTDTQYFGPGTRLTVL.

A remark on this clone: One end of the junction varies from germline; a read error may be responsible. The CDR3 nucleotides are TGTGCCAGCAGCCAACTCTCTAGCGGGAGGTGGGTCTTC. Its protein is CASSQLSSGRWVF. The genes are TRBV3-1 (or the pseudogene TRBV3-2) and TRBJ2-1, with 11 bases fitting TRBD2. Germline V gene data show CDR1 as LGHDT and CDR2 as YNNKEL (reference sequence). This CDR3 has 13 amino acids.

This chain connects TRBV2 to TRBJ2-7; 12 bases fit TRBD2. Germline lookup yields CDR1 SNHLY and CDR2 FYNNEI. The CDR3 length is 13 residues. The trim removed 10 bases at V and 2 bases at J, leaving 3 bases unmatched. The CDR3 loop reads CATRTSGTYEQYF. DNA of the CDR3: TGTGCCACCCGGACTAGCGGGACCTACGAGCAGTACTTC. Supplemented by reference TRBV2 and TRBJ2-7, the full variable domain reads EPEVTQTPSHQVTQMGQEVILRCVPISNHLYFYWYRQILGQKVEFLVSFYNNEISEKSEIFDDQFSVERPDGSNFTLKIRSTKLEDSAMYFCATRTSGTYEQYFGPGTRLTVT.

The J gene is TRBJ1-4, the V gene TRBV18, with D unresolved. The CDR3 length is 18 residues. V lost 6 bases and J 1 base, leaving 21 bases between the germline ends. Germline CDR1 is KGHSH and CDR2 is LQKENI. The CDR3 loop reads CASSRSTNHGLTNEKLFF. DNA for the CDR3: TGTGCCAGCTCCCGATCAACTAATCACGGCCTAACTAATGAAAAACTGTTTTTT.

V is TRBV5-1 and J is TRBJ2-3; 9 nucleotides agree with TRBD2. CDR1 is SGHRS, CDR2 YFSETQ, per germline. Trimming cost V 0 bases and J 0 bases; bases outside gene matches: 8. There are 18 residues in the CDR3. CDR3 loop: CASSLALAGPTSTDTQYF. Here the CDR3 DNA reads TGCGCCAGCAGCTTGGCCCTAGCGGGACCTACTAGCACAGATACGCAGTATTTT.

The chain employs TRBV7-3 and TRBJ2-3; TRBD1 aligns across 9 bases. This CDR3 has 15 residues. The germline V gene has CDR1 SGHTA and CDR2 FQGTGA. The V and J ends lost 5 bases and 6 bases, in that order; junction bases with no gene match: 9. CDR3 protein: CASSPGGQGWDTQYF. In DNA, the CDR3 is TGTGCCAGCAGCCCCGGGGGACAGGGTTGGGATACGCAGTATTTT.

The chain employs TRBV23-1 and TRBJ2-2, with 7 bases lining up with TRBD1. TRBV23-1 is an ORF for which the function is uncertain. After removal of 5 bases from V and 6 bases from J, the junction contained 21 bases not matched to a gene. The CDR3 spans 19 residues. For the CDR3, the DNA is TGCGCCAGCAGTATGCAGACAACTCTTAAACCGACAGGGCCCGGGGAGCTGTTTTTT. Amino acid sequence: CASSMQTTLKPTGPGELFF.

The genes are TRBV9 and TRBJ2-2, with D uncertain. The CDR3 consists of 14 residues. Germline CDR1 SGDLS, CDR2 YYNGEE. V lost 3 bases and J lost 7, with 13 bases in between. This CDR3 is CASSGNLVSGELFF. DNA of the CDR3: TGTGCCAGCAGCGGAAACTTAGTGAGCGGGGAGCTGTTTTTT.

Written as DNA, the CDR3 is TGTGCCAGCAGACTCACTAGCGGGGGAAACAATGAGCAGTTCTTC. It encodes CASRLTSGGNNEQFF. The chain combines TRBV7-2 with TRBJ2-1; TRBD2 aligns across 11 bases. CDR1 is SGHTA, CDR2 FQGNSA, per germline. Trimming cost V 6 bases and J 5 bases; bases outside gene matches: 6. CDR3 length: 15 amino acids. Complete variable domain (other parts from reference TRBV7-2 and TRBJ2-1): GAGVSQSPSNKVTEKGKDVELRCDPISGHTALYWYRQSLGQGLEFLIYFQGNSAPDKSGLPSDRFSAERTGGSVSTLTIQRTQQEDSAVYLCASRLTSGGNNEQFFGPGTRLTVL.

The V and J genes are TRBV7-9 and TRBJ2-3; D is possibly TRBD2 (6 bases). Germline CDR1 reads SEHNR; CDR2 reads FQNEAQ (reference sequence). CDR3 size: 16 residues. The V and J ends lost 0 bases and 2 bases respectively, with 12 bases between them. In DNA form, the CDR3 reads TGTGCCAGCAGCTTAGCGGGAGAGCGGGCCACAGATACGCAGTATTTT. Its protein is CASSLAGERATDTQYF.

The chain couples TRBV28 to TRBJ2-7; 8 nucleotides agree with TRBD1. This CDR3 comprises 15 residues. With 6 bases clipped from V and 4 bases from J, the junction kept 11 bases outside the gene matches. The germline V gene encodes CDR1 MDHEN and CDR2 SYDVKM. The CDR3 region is CASSRPATGVYEQYF. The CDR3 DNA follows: TGTGCCAGCAGCCGCCCCGCGACAGGGGTATACGAGCAGTACTTC.

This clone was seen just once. For the CDR3, the DNA is TGTGCCAGCAGCTTCCCCGGACAGAACTATGGCTACACCTTC. Residues: CASSFPGQNYGYTF. This sequence joins TRBV5-8 and TRBJ1-2; weak D call: TRBD1 (6 bases). Trimming stripped 2 bases from V and 2 bases from J, with 10 bases between. CDR1 is SGHTS, CDR2 YDEGEE, per germline. There are 14 residues in the CDR3.

CDR3: CASSERQGYSPLHF. For the CDR3, the DNA is TGTGCCAGCAGTGAACGACAGGGCTATTCACCCCTCCACTTT. The chain employs TRBV6-1 and TRBJ1-6; 7 nucleotides agree with TRBD1. J gave up 8 bases and V 2 bases, and 3 bases lay outside the gene matches. CDR3 size: 14 residues. The germline V gene encodes CDR1 MNHNS and CDR2 SASEGT.

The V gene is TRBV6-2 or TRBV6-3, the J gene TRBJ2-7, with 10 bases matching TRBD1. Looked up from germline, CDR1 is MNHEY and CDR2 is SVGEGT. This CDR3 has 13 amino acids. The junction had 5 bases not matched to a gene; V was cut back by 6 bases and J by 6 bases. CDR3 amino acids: CASRPGQGGEQYF. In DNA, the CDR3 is TGTGCCAGCAGACCTGGACAGGGGGGCGAGCAGTACTTC.

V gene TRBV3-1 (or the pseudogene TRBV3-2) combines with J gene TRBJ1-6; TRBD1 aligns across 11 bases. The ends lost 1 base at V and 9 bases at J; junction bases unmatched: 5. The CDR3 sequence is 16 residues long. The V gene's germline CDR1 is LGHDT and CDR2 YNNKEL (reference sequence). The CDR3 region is CASSQAGTGGLSPLHF. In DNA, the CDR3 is TGTGCCAGCAGCCAAGCCGGGACAGGGGGTCTTTCACCCCTCCACTTT.

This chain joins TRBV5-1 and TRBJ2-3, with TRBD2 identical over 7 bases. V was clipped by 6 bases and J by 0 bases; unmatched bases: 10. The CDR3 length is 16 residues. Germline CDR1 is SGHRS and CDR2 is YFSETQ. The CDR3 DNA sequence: TGCGCCAGCACCGGAACCTGGACTAGAAGCACAGATACGCAGTATTTT. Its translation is CASTGTWTRSTDTQYF.